These 9 T cell receptor beta chains were all obtained from the same sample, sequenced in a study of T cell responses to AZD1222 COVID-19 vaccine. The repertoire was sequenced with immunoSEQ multiplex PCR; TCRdb's copy has only in-frame clones and lacks some. The sample includes fewer than 110,000 clones, about 90% of them seen just once. This specimen was peripheral blood, taken 28 days after the second AZD1222 dose. Every receptor here comes from an adult who received the AZD1222 COVID-19 vaccine.

The V and J genes are TRBV6-5 and TRBJ1-5, with D unclear. Between the trimmed V and J ends, which lost 8 bases and 5 bases, there was a span of 19 bases. The CDR3 has 15 amino acids. Per germline, CDR1 MNHEY and CDR2 SVGAGI. CDR3 bases: TGTGCCAGCCGTTTGGGGAGCCCCGAGGATCAGCCCCAGCATTTT. This codes for CASRLGSPEDQPQHF.

This clone was seen only a few times. The chain joins TRBV29-1 to TRBJ2-4; D is unclear. Germline V gives CDR1 SQVTM, CDR2 ANQGSEA. With 5 bases removed from V and 0 bases from J, the gap between germline ends came to 8 bases. This CDR3 contains 13 residues. The CDR3 DNA reads as TGCAGCGTTCTCACAGTAGCCAAAAACATTCAGTACTTC. This sequence encodes CSVLTVAKNIQYF.

This clone was detected once. The V call is TRBV11-2, the J call TRBJ2-7, with D possibly matching TRBD2 (6 bases). V was clipped by 5 bases and J by 8 bases, with 13 bases between them. Looked up from germline, CDR1 is SGHAT and CDR2 is FQNNGV. CDR3 size: 12 residues. The CDR3 is CASSQVGGKQYF. CDR3 nucleotide sequence: TGTGCCAGCAGCCAGGTCGGGGGTAAGCAGTACTTC.

This clone was recorded a few times. The chain joins TRBV5-5 to TRBJ2-7, with D possibly being TRBD1 or TRBD2 (5 bases each). This CDR3 comprises 15 residues. Germline-derived CDR1 and CDR2 are SGHKS and YYEKEE (reference sequence). V gave up 2 bases and J gave up 2 bases, with 14 bases separating them. The CDR3 is CASSFGAVTTYEQYF. In DNA form, the CDR3 reads TGTGCCAGCAGCTTCGGGGCAGTAACAACCTACGAGCAGTACTTC.

The chain uses TRBV19 and TRBJ2-1; 7 positions match TRBD2. Germline V lookup: CDR1 LNHDA, CDR2 SQIVND (reference sequence). The length of the CDR3 is 14 residues. Trimming took 7 bases from V and 4 from J; bases not matched to a gene: 7. The CDR3 loop reads CASKVAGDYNEQFF. CDR3 bases: TGTGCCAGTAAAGTAGCGGGTGATTACAATGAGCAGTTCTTC.

CDR3 DNA sequence: TGTGCCAGCAGTAAAGAGGAACGGTGGAACACTGAAGCTTTCTTT. Translation: CASSKEERWNTEAFF. This sequence joins TRBV7-2 and TRBJ1-1; D gene unclear. Germline CDR1 SGHTA, CDR2 FQGNSA. The ends were cut back, 6 bases at V and 1 base at J, with 15 bases in the middle. This CDR3 contains 15 residues.

The rearrangement joins TRBV19 to TRBJ2-1; no firm D call. This CDR3 has 15 residues. The V end lost 7 bases, the J end lost 2 bases, and 15 bases lay between the germline ends. The germline CDR1 and CDR2 sequences are LNHDA and SQIVND (reference sequence). The CDR3 protein is CASTRVGPTYNEQFF. Here the CDR3 DNA reads TGTGCCAGTACCCGAGTAGGGCCAACCTACAATGAGCAGTTCTTC. Looking up the rest from reference TRBV19 and TRBJ2-1 gives the full variable domain: DGGITQSPKYLFRKEGQNVTLSCEQNLNHDAMYWYRQDPGQGLRLIYYSQIVNDFQKGDIAEGYSVSREKKESFPLTVTSAQKNPTAFYLCASTRVGPTYNEQFFGPGTRLTVL.

The chain links TRBV4-2 to TRBJ1-5; D remains ambiguous. The CDR3 is 15 amino acids. V was cut by 0 bases and J by 5 bases, with 11 bases left in between. Germline V gene sequence: CDR1 LGHNA, CDR2 YNFKEQ. This CDR3 reads CASSQEGYFDQPQHF. CDR3 sequence (DNA): TGTGCCAGCAGCCAAGAAGGGTATTTCGATCAGCCCCAGCATTTT.

The count of this clone is one. The chain has TRBV4-3 and TRBJ2-7; TRBD2 agrees at 14 bases. The ends lost 4 bases at V and 1 base at J; junction bases unmatched: 6. The CDR3 extends over 17 amino acids. The germline V gene has CDR1 LGHNA and CDR2 YSLEER. Here the CDR3 DNA reads TGCGCCAGCAGCCTCGGACTAGCGGGAGGACGATCCTACGAGCAGTACTTC. Residues: CASSLGLAGGRSYEQYF.